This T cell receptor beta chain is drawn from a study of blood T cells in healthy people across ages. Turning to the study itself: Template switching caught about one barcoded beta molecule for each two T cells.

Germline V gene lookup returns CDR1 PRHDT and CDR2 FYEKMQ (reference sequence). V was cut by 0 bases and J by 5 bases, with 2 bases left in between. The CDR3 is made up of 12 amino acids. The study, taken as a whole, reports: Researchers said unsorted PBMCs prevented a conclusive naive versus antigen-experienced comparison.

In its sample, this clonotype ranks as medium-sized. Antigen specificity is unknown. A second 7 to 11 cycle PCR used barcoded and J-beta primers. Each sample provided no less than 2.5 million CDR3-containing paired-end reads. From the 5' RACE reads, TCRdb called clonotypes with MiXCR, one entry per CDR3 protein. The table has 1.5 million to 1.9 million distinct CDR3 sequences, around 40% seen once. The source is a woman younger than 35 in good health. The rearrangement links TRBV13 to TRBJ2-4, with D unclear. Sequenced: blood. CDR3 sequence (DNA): TGTGCCAGCAGCTTAGGGGAAAACATTCAGTACTTC. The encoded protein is CASSLGENIQYF.